The rows below give T cell receptor beta chains drawn from one sample of a study of T cells in Graves' hyperthyroidism and ophthalmopathy. Via MiXCR, TCRdb re-called the multiplex PCR reads, giving one row per CDR3 protein. The sample lists 450,000 to 700,000 distinct CDR3 sequences, about 43% occurring once. Input material: peripheral blood or thyroid tissue (not recorded which). The receptor set was obtained from an adult woman with Graves' disease, either hyperthyroidism or ophthalmopathy (not recorded which). The CDR3 runs from the conserved cysteine through the conserved F or W. D genes are given only for firm matches. Clone size is given for some rows only: seen once, a few or many times, or a class if the clone is expanded.

V gene: TRBV7-9
D gene: TRBD1
J gene: TRBJ2-2
clone size: .
CDR3 protein: CASRGTDQGELFF
CDR3 DNA: TGTGCCAGCAGGGGGACAGACCAAGGGGAGCTGTTTTTT

V gene: TRBV12-3/TRBV12-4
D gene: .
J gene: TRBJ1-4
clone size: .
CDR3 protein: CASGGTGDNEKLFF
CDR3 DNA: TGTGCCAGCGGTGGGACCGGGGATAATGAAAAACTGTTTTTT

V gene: TRBV15
D gene: .
J gene: TRBJ2-7
clone size: .
CDR3 protein: CATSRDLLAGEQYF
CDR3 DNA: TGTGCCACCAGCAGAGATCTCTTAGCCGGCGAGCAGTACTTC

V gene: TRBV7-8
D gene: TRBD1
J gene: TRBJ1-5
clone size: once
CDR3 protein: CASSAHGQAQHF
CDR3 DNA: TGTGCCAGCAGCGCCCACGGACAGGCCCAGCATTTT

V gene: TRBV4-1
D gene: .
J gene: TRBJ1-2
clone size: many
CDR3 protein: CASSQVPGAYGYTF
CDR3 DNA: TGCGCCAGCAGCCAAGTCCCAGGGGCATATGGCTACACCTTC

V gene: TRBV9
D gene: .
J gene: TRBJ2-7
clone size: many
CDR3 protein: CASSVVPGSDEQYF
CDR3 DNA: TGTGCCAGCAGCGTAGTTCCAGGGTCCGACGAGCAGTACTTC

V gene: TRBV15
D gene: .
J gene: TRBJ1-5
clone size: .
CDR3 protein: CATSRSGGQASNQPQHF
CDR3 DNA: TGTGCCACCAGCCGCTCAGGTGGGCAGGCAAGCAATCAGCCCCAGCATTTT

V gene: TRBV7-3
D gene: .
J gene: TRBJ1-2
clone size: many
CDR3 protein: CASSSPGYGYTF
CDR3 DNA: TGTGCCAGCAGCTCCCCAGGGTATGGCTACACCTTC

V gene: TRBV20-1
D gene: TRBD1
J gene: TRBJ1-6
clone size: many
CDR3 protein: CSASYTQGAKIWNSPLHF
CDR3 DNA: TGCAGTGCTTCTTACACACAGGGGGCGAAGATATGGAATTCACCCCTCCACTTT

V gene: TRBV7-2
D gene: .
J gene: TRBJ2-6
clone size: .
CDR3 protein: CASSLVAGTGANVLTF
CDR3 DNA: TGTGCCAGCAGCTTAGTTGCAGGGACTGGGGCCAACGTCCTGACTTTC

V gene: TRBV9
D gene: TRBD1
J gene: TRBJ2-6
clone size: many
CDR3 protein: CASSLEAGGDSMWANVLTF
CDR3 DNA: TGTGCCAGCAGCCTCGAAGCAGGGGGCGATTCCATGTGGGCCAACGTCCTGACTTTC

V gene: TRBV20-1
D gene: TRBD1
J gene: TRBJ1-2
clone size: .
CDR3 protein: CSARATGDGYTF
CDR3 DNA: TGCAGTGCTAGAGCGACAGGGGATGGCTACACCTTC

V gene: TRBV12-3/TRBV12-4
D gene: .
J gene: TRBJ1-2
clone size: .
CDR3 protein: CASRQGDHGYTF
CDR3 DNA: TGCGCCAGCAGGCAGGGCGACCATGGCTACACCTTC

V gene: TRBV9
D gene: .
J gene: TRBJ1-2
clone size: many
CDR3 protein: CASSGDSNYGYTF
CDR3 DNA: TGTGCCAGCAGCGGCGACAGTAACTATGGCTACACCTTC

V gene: TRBV7-6
D gene: .
J gene: TRBJ1-1
clone size: .
CDR3 protein: CASSRASGGVTEAFF
CDR3 DNA: TGTGCCAGCAGCAGGGCTAGCGGGGGGGTCACTGAAGCTTTCTTT

V gene: TRBV4-1
D gene: .
J gene: TRBJ1-4
clone size: many
CDR3 protein: CASRRYTATNEKLFF
CDR3 DNA: TGCGCCAGCCGGCGGTACACTGCAACTAATGAAAAACTGTTTTTT

V gene: TRBV19
D gene: TRBD1
J gene: TRBJ1-4
clone size: .
CDR3 protein: CASSMDRGGEKLFF
CDR3 DNA: TGTGCCAGTAGTATGGACAGGGGAGGTGAAAAACTGTTTTTT

V gene: TRBV9
D gene: TRBD1
J gene: TRBJ1-2
clone size: many
CDR3 protein: CASSAPGTGRPVGGYTF
CDR3 DNA: TGTGCCAGCAGCGCCCCCGGGACAGGACGCCCAGTCGGTGGCTACACCTTC

V gene: TRBV7-3
D gene: TRBD2
J gene: TRBJ2-3
clone size: many
CDR3 protein: CASRRGGSLTDTQYF
CDR3 DNA: TGTGCCAGCAGGCGGGGCGGGAGCTTAACAGATACGCAGTATTTT

V gene: TRBV10-2
D gene: TRBD1
J gene: TRBJ1-2
clone size: .
CDR3 protein: CASLTGDYGYTF
CDR3 DNA: TGCGCCAGCCTGACAGGGGACTATGGCTACACCTTC

V gene: TRBV4-3
D gene: TRBD2
J gene: TRBJ2-5
clone size: .
CDR3 protein: CASSLLAGGLYQETQYF
CDR3 DNA: TGCGCCAGCAGCCTCCTAGCGGGAGGGCTTTACCAAGAGACCCAGTACTTC

V gene: TRBV5-1
D gene: TRBD1
J gene: TRBJ1-1
clone size: .
CDR3 protein: CASNLVGQTTEAFF
CDR3 DNA: TGCGCCAGCAACTTGGTGGGACAGACCACCGAAGCTTTCTTT

V gene: TRBV25-1
D gene: TRBD1
J gene: TRBJ1-2
clone size: .
CDR3 protein: CASPGQGDYGYTF
CDR3 DNA: TGTGCCAGCCCGGGACAGGGGGACTATGGCTACACCTTC

V gene: TRBV19
D gene: TRBD1
J gene: TRBJ1-5
clone size: many
CDR3 protein: CASSSILTGGNQPQHF
CDR3 DNA: TGTGCCAGTAGCTCAATTCTGACAGGGGGGAATCAGCCCCAGCATTTT

V gene: TRBV29-1
D gene: .
J gene: TRBJ2-7
clone size: .
CDR3 protein: CSLEEDYYEQYF
CDR3 DNA: TGCAGCTTAGAGGAGGACTACTACGAGCAGTACTTC

V gene: TRBV20-1
D gene: TRBD1
J gene: TRBJ2-7
clone size: many
CDR3 protein: CSAMRTGISYEQYF
CDR3 DNA: TGCAGTGCTATGCGGACAGGGATCTCCTACGAGCAGTACTTC

V gene: TRBV10-3
D gene: .
J gene: TRBJ1-2
clone size: few
CDR3 protein: CAISETGSYGYTF
CDR3 DNA: TGTGCCATCAGTGAGACAGGTTCCTATGGCTACACCTTC

V gene: TRBV20-1
D gene: TRBD1
J gene: TRBJ2-7
clone size: few
CDR3 protein: CSAGRDSYEQYF
CDR3 DNA: TGCAGTGCTGGCCGGGACAGCTACGAGCAGTACTTC

V gene: TRBV9
D gene: .
J gene: TRBJ1-2
clone size: many
CDR3 protein: CASSAGGSHYGYTF
CDR3 DNA: TGTGCCAGCAGCGCGGGGGGGTCCCACTATGGCTACACCTTC

V gene: TRBV28
D gene: .
J gene: TRBJ1-5
clone size: many
CDR3 protein: CASRSSDQPQHF
CDR3 DNA: TGTGCCAGCAGGAGCAGTGATCAGCCCCAGCATTTT

V gene: TRBV19
D gene: .
J gene: TRBJ1-3
clone size: few
CDR3 protein: CASTVGFSGNTIYF
CDR3 DNA: TGTGCCAGTACCGTCGGCTTCTCTGGAAACACCATATATTTT

V gene: TRBV10-3
D gene: TRBD1
J gene: TRBJ2-1
clone size: .
CDR3 protein: CAVLSRDRGSHNEQFF
CDR3 DNA: TGTGCCGTCCTCTCGAGGGACAGGGGATCCCACAATGAGCAGTTCTTC

V gene: TRBV27
D gene: TRBD1
J gene: TRBJ2-7
clone size: .
CDR3 protein: CASRGGYGSYEQYF
CDR3 DNA: TGTGCCAGCAGAGGGGGCTACGGCTCCTACGAGCAGTACTTC

V gene: TRBV10-3
D gene: .
J gene: TRBJ1-5
clone size: many
CDR3 protein: CAISETGRGQPQHF
CDR3 DNA: TGTGCCATCAGTGAGACAGGGCGAGGACAGCCCCAGCATTTT

V gene: TRBV15
D gene: .
J gene: TRBJ2-7
clone size: .
CDR3 protein: CATSGDGGYEQYF
CDR3 DNA: TGTGCCACCAGCGGGGATGGAGGCTACGAGCAGTACTTC

V gene: TRBV12-3/TRBV12-4
D gene: .
J gene: TRBJ1-1
clone size: once
CDR3 protein: CASSFWGEAFF
CDR3 DNA: TGTGCCAGCAGTTTCTGGGGTGAAGCTTTCTTT

V gene: TRBV7-8
D gene: TRBD1
J gene: TRBJ2-2
clone size: .
CDR3 protein: CASTRTGVGELFF
CDR3 DNA: TGTGCCAGTACCCGGACAGGGGTCGGGGAGCTGTTTTTT

V gene: TRBV5-1
D gene: TRBD2
J gene: TRBJ2-6
clone size: .
CDR3 protein: CASSLAGPPYSGANVLTF
CDR3 DNA: TGCGCCAGCAGCCTAGCGGGGCCTCCCTACTCTGGGGCCAACGTCCTGACTTTC

V gene: TRBV7-2
D gene: .
J gene: TRBJ1-1
clone size: few
CDR3 protein: CASSSFATNEAFF
CDR3 DNA: TGTGCCAGCAGCTCATTTGCAACTAATGAAGCTTTCTTT

V gene: TRBV12-3/TRBV12-4
D gene: .
J gene: TRBJ2-1
clone size: .
CDR3 protein: CASSQVGEQFF
CDR3 DNA: TGTGCCAGCAGTCAAGTGGGTGAGCAGTTCTTC

V gene: TRBV7-6
D gene: TRBD1
J gene: TRBJ1-4
clone size: .
CDR3 protein: CASSPRQGGTNEKLFF
CDR3 DNA: TGTGCCAGCAGCCCCAGACAGGGTGGGACTAATGAAAAACTGTTTTTT